This T cell receptor (beta chain) derives from a study of blood T cell repertoires in COVID-19. Whole-study context: Donors in the United States, Italy and Spain gave samples during acute or convalescent COVID-19.

Authors' processing steps: Reference gene primer amplification yielded estimated nucleated cell counts. Assay: immunoSEQ multiplex PCR; the TCRdb copy retains only in-frame clones and omits some. The DNA gave D and trimming, while V, J and clone size come from that table. The data show about 100,000 clones, about 92% seen once. The V gene end was trimmed by 4 bases and the J gene end by 5 bases; junction bases not matched to a gene: 17. This CDR3 contains 18 residues. Germline V gives CDR1 MNHEY, CDR2 SVGEGT. The rearrangement joins TRBV6-2 or TRBV6-3 to TRBJ2-1; 7 nucleotides line up with TRBD2. The sample taken for sequencing was peripheral blood. The source is a middle-aged man with active COVID-19. CDR3 sequence (DNA): TGTGCCAGCAGTTTACGTAGGGGAGGGGCGGGCAGAGACAATGAGCAGTTCTTC. Amino acid sequence: CASSLRRGGAGRDNEQFF.